The following is a TCR beta chain sequence with its context. The CDR3 has 13 amino acids. The ends were cut back, 6 bases at V and 0 bases at J, with 9 bases in the middle. CDR1 WSHSY and CDR2 SAAADI come from the germline V gene. The data derive from a study of long-term antiretroviral therapy in people with HIV. The run of the v3.0 immunoSEQ assay was at survey level. TCRdb's copy holds only in-frame clones and misses some; the assay was immunoSEQ multiplex PCR. The sample lists tens of thousands of clones, around 80% occurring once. Specimen: unsorted PBMCs, collected 0.5 years after starting antiretroviral therapy. The sequence was collected from a man between 18 and 35 years old with HIV. The genes are TRBV10-2 and TRBJ2-7, with D possibly TRBD2 on 5 matching bases. CDR3 region: CASSQRISYEQYF. The DNA of the CDR3 is TGCGCCAGCAGCCAGCGGATCTCCTACGAGCAGTACTTC.